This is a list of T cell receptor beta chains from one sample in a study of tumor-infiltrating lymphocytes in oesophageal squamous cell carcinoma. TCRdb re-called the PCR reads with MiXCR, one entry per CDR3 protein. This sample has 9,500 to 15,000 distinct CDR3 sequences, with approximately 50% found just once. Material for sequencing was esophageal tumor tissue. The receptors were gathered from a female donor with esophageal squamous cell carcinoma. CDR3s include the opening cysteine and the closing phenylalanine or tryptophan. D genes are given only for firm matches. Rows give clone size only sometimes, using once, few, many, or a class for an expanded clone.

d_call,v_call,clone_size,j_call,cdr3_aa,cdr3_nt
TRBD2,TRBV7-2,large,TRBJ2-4,CASRHPLGLAGGPRNIQYF,TGTGCCAGCAGACACCCCCTCGGACTAGCGGGAGGGCCGAGGAACATTCAGTACTTC
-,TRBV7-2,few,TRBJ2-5,CASSLVGRETQYF,TGTGCCAGCAGCTTAGTGGGTAGGGAGACCCAGTACTTC
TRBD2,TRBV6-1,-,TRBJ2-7,CASSLRLAGALYEQYF,TGTGCCAGCAGTCTCCGACTAGCGGGGGCACTCTACGAGCAGTACTTC
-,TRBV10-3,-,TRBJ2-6,CAISEPRGGGSGANVLTF,TGTGCCATCAGTGAGCCCCGCGGGGGCGGCTCTGGGGCCAACGTCCTGACTTTC
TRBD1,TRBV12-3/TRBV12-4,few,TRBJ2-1,CASSNDRGLLSSYNEQFF,TGTGCCAGCAGTAACGACAGGGGGCTTTTAAGCTCCTACAATGAGCAGTTCTTC
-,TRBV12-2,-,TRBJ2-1,CASRLHRGSTGF,TGTGCAAGTCGTCTTCACAGGGGGTCCACAGGCTTC
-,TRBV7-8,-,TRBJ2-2,CASSLRNRVNTGELFF,TGTGCCAGCAGCTTACGCAACAGGGTTAACACCGGGGAGCTGTTTTTT
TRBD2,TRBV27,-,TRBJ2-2,CASSLALAGTGELFF,TGTGCCAGCAGTTTGGCGCTAGCGGGGACCGGGGAGCTGTTTTTT
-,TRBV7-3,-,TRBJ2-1,CASSPSGVSYNEQFF,TGTGCCAGCAGTCCCTCGGGAGTATCCTACAATGAGCAGTTCTTC
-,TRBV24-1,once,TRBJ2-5,CATSDLKGVETQYF,TGTGCCACCAGTGATTTGAAAGGGGTTGAGACCCAGTACTTC
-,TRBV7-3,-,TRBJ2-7,CASSLQSGSYNEQYF,TGTGCCAGCAGCTTACAGTCAGGGTCCTACAATGAGCAGTACTTC
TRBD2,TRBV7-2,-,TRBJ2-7,CASSPGRWTSAKSYEQYF,TGTGCCAGCAGCCCGGGTCGGTGGACTAGCGCTAAATCCTACGAGCAGTACTTC
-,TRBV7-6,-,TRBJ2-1,CASSLAGREMNEQFF,TGTGCCAGCAGCTTAGCGGGCCGGGAGATGAATGAGCAGTTCTTC
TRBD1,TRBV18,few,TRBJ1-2,CASSPRQGFESGDGYTF,TGTGCCAGCTCACCCAGACAGGGCTTCGAATCCGGGGATGGCTACACCTTC
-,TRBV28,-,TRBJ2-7,CASSRSRGYEQYF,TGTGCCAGCAGTCGAAGTAGAGGGTACGAGCAGTACTTC
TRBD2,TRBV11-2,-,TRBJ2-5,CASSPGTSGTVGETQYF,TGTGCCAGCAGCCCAGGGACTAGCGGGACCGTGGGAGAGACCCAGTACTTC
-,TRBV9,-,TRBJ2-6,CASSGYSSGANVLTF,TGTGCCAGCAGCGGATACAGCTCTGGGGCCAACGTCCTGACTTTC
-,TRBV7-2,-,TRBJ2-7,CASSYGRDYEQYF,TGTGCCAGCAGCTACGGGAGAGACTACGAGCAGTACTTC
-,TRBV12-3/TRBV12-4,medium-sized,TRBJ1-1,CASSRDNSRRFF,TGTGCCAGCAGTCGAGACAATTCCCGTCGCTTCTTT
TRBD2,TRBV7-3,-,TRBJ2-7,CASSLTSGIGSEQYF,TGTGCCAGCAGCTTAACAAGCGGGATTGGTAGTGAGCAGTACTTC
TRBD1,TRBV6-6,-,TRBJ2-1,CASSEPGQGAYNEQFF,TGTGCCAGCAGCGAACCCGGACAGGGGGCCTACAATGAGCAGTTCTTC
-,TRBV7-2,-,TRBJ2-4,CASSLDGSSYNEQYF,TGTGCCAGCAGCCTCGACGGAAGCTCCTACAATGAGCAGTACTTC
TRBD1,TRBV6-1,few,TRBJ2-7,CASSEPGQGTYEQYF,TGTGCCAGCAGTGAACCGGGACAGGGGACCTACGAGCAGTACTTC
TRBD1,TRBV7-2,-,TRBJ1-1,CASSPKVWDRAYNEQFF,TGTGCCAGCAGCCCAAAAGTCTGGGACAGGGCATACAATGAGCAGTTCTTT
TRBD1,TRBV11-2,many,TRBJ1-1,CASSATTGLNTEAFF,TGTGCCAGCAGCGCCACGACAGGGTTGAACACTGAAGCTTTCTTT
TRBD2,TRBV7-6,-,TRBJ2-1,CASSLRDGTSGNVEQFF,TGTGCCAGCAGCTTAAGAGACGGGACTAGCGGGAATGTTGAGCAGTTCTTC
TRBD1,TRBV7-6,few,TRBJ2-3,CASSLDIRDRDTDTQYF,TGTGCTAGCAGCTTAGATATCCGGGACAGGGACACAGATACGCAGTATTTT
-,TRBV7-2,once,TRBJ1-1,CASSLTTNTEAFF,TGTGCCAGCAGCCTAACGACAAACACTGAAGCTTTCTTT